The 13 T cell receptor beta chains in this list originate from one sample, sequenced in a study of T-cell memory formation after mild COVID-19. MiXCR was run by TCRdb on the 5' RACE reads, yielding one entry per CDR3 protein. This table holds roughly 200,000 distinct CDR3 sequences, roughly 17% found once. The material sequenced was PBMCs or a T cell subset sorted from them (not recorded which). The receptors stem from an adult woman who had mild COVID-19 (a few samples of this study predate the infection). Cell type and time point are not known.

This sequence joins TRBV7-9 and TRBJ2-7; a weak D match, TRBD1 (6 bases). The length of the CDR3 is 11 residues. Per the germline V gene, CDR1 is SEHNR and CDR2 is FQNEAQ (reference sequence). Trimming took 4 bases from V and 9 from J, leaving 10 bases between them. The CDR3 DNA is TGTGCCAGCAGCTCCCAGGGGTTGCAGTACTTC. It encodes CASSSQGLQYF. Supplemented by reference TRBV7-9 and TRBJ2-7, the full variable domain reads DTGVSQNPRHKITKRGQNVTFRCDPISEHNRLYWYRQTLGQGPEFLTYFQNEAQLEKSRLLSDRFSAERPKGSFSTLEIQRTEQGDSAMYLCASSSQGLQYFGPGTRLTVT.

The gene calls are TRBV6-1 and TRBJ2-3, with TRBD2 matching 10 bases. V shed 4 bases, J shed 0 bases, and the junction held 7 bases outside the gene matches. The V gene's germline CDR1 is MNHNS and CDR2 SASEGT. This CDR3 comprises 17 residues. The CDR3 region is CASSVLMTSGSTDTQYF. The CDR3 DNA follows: TGTGCCAGCAGTGTTCTCATGACTAGCGGGAGCACAGATACGCAGTATTTT.

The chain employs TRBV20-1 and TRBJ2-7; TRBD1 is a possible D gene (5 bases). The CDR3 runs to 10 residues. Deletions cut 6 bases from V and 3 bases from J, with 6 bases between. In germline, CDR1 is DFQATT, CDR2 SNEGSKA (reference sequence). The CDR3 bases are TGCAGTGCGGGGCTCTACGAGCAGTACTTC. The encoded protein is CSAGLYEQYF.

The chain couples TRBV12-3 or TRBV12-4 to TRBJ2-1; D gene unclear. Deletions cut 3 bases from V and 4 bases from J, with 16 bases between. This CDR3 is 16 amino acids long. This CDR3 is CASSFKFIVGYNEQFF. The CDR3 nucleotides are TGTGCCAGCAGTTTTAAGTTCATAGTAGGGTACAATGAGCAGTTCTTC.

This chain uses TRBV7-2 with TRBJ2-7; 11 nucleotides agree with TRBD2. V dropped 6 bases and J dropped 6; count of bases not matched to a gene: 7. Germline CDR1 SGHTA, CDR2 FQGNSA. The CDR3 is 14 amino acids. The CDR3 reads CASRIAGGPREQYF. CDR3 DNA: TGTGCCAGCAGAATAGCGGGAGGGCCTCGCGAGCAGTACTTC.

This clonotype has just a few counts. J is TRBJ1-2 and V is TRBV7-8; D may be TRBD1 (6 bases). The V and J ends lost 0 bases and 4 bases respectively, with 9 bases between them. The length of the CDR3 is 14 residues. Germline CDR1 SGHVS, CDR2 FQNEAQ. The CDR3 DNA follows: TGTGCCAGCAGCTTAGCCAGGGGCCCCTATGGCTACACCTTC. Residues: CASSLARGPYGYTF. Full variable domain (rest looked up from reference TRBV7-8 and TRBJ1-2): GAGVSQSPRYKVAKRGQDVALRCDPISGHVSLFWYQQALGQGPEFLTYFQNEAQLDKSGLPSDRFFAERPEGSVSTLKIQRTQQEDSAVYLCASSLARGPYGYTFGSGTRLTVV.

Here the CDR3 reads CASSSGQGSQPQHF. The CDR3 coding sequence is TGTGCCAGCAGTTCAGGACAGGGGAGTCAGCCCCAGCATTTT. V gene TRBV12-3 or TRBV12-4 combines with J gene TRBJ1-5; 9 bases fit TRBD1. The J segment lost 6 bases and the V segment lost 4 bases, leaving 4 bases of the junction unmatched. This CDR3 comprises 14 residues.

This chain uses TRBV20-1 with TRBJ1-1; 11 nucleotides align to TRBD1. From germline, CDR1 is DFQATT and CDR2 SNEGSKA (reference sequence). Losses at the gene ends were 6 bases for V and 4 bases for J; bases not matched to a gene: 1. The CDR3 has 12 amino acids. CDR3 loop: CSADRGLTEAFF. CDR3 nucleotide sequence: TGCAGTGCGGACAGGGGGCTCACTGAAGCTTTCTTT.

CDR3 amino acids: CASRDRTESLNSPLHF. DNA of the CDR3: TGTGCCAGCAGAGATAGGACAGAAAGTTTAAATTCACCCCTCCACTTT. The gene calls are TRBV6-1 and TRBJ1-6, with D tentatively TRBD1 (6 bases). Trimming removed 6 bases from V and 7 bases from J, with 19 bases in between. This CDR3 comprises 16 residues. From germline, CDR1 is MNHNS and CDR2 SASEGT.

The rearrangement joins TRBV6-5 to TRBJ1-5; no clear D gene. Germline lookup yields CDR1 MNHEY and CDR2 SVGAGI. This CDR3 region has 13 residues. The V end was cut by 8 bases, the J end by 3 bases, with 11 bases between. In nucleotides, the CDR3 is TGTGCCAGCGCCAGGATGGACAATCAGCCCCAGCATTTT. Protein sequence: CASARMDNQPQHF.

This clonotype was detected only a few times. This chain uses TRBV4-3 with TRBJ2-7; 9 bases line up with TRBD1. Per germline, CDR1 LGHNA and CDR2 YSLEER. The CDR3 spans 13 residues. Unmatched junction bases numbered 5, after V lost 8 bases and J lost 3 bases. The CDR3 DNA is TGCGCCAGCGGTTGGACAGGGGACTACGAGCAGTACTTC. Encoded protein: CASGWTGDYEQYF.

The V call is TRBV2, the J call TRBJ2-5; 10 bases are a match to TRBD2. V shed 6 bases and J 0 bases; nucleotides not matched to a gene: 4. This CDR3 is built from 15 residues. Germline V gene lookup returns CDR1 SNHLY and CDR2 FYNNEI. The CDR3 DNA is TGTGCCAGCAGCGGACTAGCGGCCAACCAAGAGACCCAGTACTTC. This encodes CASSGLAANQETQYF.

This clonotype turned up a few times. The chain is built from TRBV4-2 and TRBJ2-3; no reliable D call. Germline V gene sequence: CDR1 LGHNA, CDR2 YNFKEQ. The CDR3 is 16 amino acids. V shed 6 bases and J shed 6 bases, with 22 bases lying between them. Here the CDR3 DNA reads TGTGCCAGCAGAGAATTCGGAATCGCCGAACCGGATACGCAGTATTTT. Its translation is CASREFGIAEPDTQYF.